This T cell receptor (beta chain) was profiled in a study of blood T cell repertoires in COVID-19 (dated by TCRdb to the early 2020s). Study-wide context: The collaborator samples originated in the United States, Italy and Spain and spanned the acute and convalescent phases of COVID-19. A de-identified subject ID, COVID-19 status, age in years and sex were almost always included in the sample metadata. The repertoires were released in a freely available public database meant as a resource for research on the immune response to SARS-CoV-2. Subjects who had been exposed to COVID-19, were actively infected with it, or had recovered from it provided the deeply sampled blood TCRbeta repertoires that made up the dataset. Samples were obtained from the ongoing ImmuneRACE study (first 160 participants) and from over a thousand subjects provided by 6 global collaborators. The material from the prospective study consisted of cDNA or gDNA derived from T cells, B-cell-depleted T cells, or PBMCs. HLA class I and class II types, where available, came from metadata supplied by the sample provider rather than from assay-based typing.

Whole blood was collected in K2EDTA tubes by collaborating institutions according to the institutions' own protocols. For TCRbeta analysis, collaborators shipped samples as frozen whole blood, isolated PBMCs, or DNA extracted from either of those sample types. Concerning this clone itself: The antigen it binds to is not known. Base qualities are not recorded, but no much larger clone differs from it by a single base.

Inclusive of the bounding cysteine and phenylalanine, the CDR3 is 13 residues long. Only the CDR3 DNA stays, 39 bases, in frame from base 1. CDR1 and CDR2 (MNHEY, SMNVEV) derive from the germline V gene (reference sequence). Deletion took 4 bases off V and 8 bases off J, with a span of 14 bases between the germline ends. The paper's findings and limits, for the study overall: Clinical and demographic metadata were provided uncurated, with the amount varying by source and participant.

TCRbeta CDR3 regions were amplified from genomic DNA using the immunoSEQ Assay, a bias-controlled multiplex PCR. For the original study's pipeline: The number of nucleated cells in each sample was estimated by amplification of reference gene primers within the assay. To quantify the absolute abundance of each unique TCRbeta CDR3 rearrangement, sequence reads were collapsed and filtered. For each sample, productive Simpson clonality was calculated by taking the square root of Simpson's diversity index across productive rearrangements. TCRdb carries this immuneACCESS record with in-frame sequences only. Its versions omit some clonotypes, under half of them owing to an unresolved V gene in the studies checked, with the rest unexplained. V, J and clone size reflect that table, while D and trimming were determined from the DNA. The sample table contains around 700,000 clones; only one count was recorded for around 89% of them. The ten largest make up roughly 0.25% of the sample.

This chain is built from TRBV27 and TRBJ1-2; the D gene cannot be named for sure. This clonotype was sampled from a young woman with acute or convalescent COVID-19. Sequencing used peripheral blood. The encoded CDR3 is CASSSNMVIGYTF. The base sequence is TGTGCCAGCAGTTCAAACATGGTCATAGGCTACACCTTC.